The source of this T cell receptor beta chain is a study of monozygotic twins with inflammatory bowel disease. Study observations and caveats: Among twins, concordant and discordant pairs did not differ in repertoire similarity, possibly from limited power.

Eight distinct reactions (per sample) were used to make the cDNA. TCRdb reworked the 5' RACE reads into one entry per CDR3 protein, no DNA. This listing includes around 450,000 distinct CDR3 sequences. Whole-blood RNA isolation (total RNA) proceeded without T cell sorting. About this clonotype itself: The antigen is undetermined.

The length of the CDR3 is 14 residues. Germline V gene lookup returns CDR1 GTSNPN and CDR2 SVGIG (reference sequence). The source is a human donor with ulcerative colitis or Crohn's disease, or a healthy co-twin of an affected twin (not recorded which). V and J are TRBV30 and TRBJ2-1; TCRdb's assignment of TRBD1 cannot be checked, as there is no DNA. Source material: blood. CDR3 in amino acids: CAWTGSWQRNEQFF.